These 23 T cell receptor beta chains were all obtained from the same sample, sequenced in a study of regulatory T cells in long-lasting Graves disease. The authors built TCR beta libraries using iRepertoire HTBI primers and Arm-PCR of CDR3 regions. One entry per CDR3 protein, called by TCRdb with MiXCR from the multiplex PCR reads. The sample contains around 420,000 distinct CDR3 sequences, 15% of which appear only once. Time point indicated: newly diagnosed GD, antithyroid drugs for less than 3 months. RNA isolated from PBMCs was used to make the TCR library. The same data also contributed to another study, on T cells in Graves' hyperthyroidism and ophthalmopathy.

The starting material was peripheral blood mononuclear cells (PBMCs), obtained at new diagnosis, from a patient treated with antithyroid drugs. Source of these receptors: a woman aged 40 to 50 with Graves disease.

There are many counts of this clonotype. The V call is TRBV11-1, the J call TRBJ2-1; TRBD2 aligns across 9 bases. This CDR3 comprises 14 residues. V lost 2 bases to trimming and J lost 9 bases; unmatched junction nucleotides: 5. Looked up from germline, CDR1 is SGHAT and CDR2 is FQDESV (reference sequence). The DNA for the CDR3 is TGTGCCAGCAGCTTAATAGCGGGAGACGGTGAGCAGTTCTTC. Translated, it gives CASSLIAGDGEQFF.

This clonotype was seen once. Just one base apart from a much larger clone, this may be a read error. The chain is built from TRBV20-1 and TRBJ2-7; D remains unclear. Trimming cost V 6 bases and J 0 bases, with 18 bases left between them. Germline CDR1 DFQATT, CDR2 SNEGSKA (reference sequence). This CDR3 contains 15 residues. For the CDR3, the DNA is TGCAGTGCCACCAGGCAAGTGGGCCACTCCTACGAGCAGTACTTC. Protein product: CSATRQVGHSYEQYF.

There are many counts of this clonotype. The rearrangement joins TRBV11-2 to TRBJ2-1; 7 bases fit TRBD1. The germline V gene encodes CDR1 SGHAT and CDR2 FQNNGV. The CDR3 has 15 residues. J lost 7 bases, V lost 0 bases, and 6 bases had no gene match. The chain's CDR3 is CASSLDRGLGNEQFF. DNA for the CDR3: TGTGCCAGCAGCTTAGACAGGGGGTTAGGTAATGAGCAGTTCTTC.

This clonotype was counted many times. The chain has TRBV2 and TRBJ1-6; the D is unclear. This CDR3 has 15 amino acids. Germline V gene data show CDR1 as SNHLY and CDR2 as FYNNEI. The germline V and J ends were trimmed by 6 bases and 10 bases, with 19 bases remaining between them. The CDR3 DNA reads TGTGCCAGCAGAGGAGGATCGACCCAGGAATCACCCCTCCACTTT. This translates into CASRGGSTQESPLHF.

This chain links TRBV18 with TRBJ2-5; the D gene could be TRBD1 or TRBD2 (5 bases each). V lost 3 bases and J 1 base, leaving 9 bases between the germline ends. CDR3 length: 14 amino acids. Germline CDR1 reads KGHSH; CDR2 reads LQKENI. CDR3 in amino acids: CASSPGPIQETQYF. The CDR3 nucleotides are TGTGCCAGCTCACCGGGACCCATCCAAGAGACCCAGTACTTC.

This clonotype appeared many times. The chain carries TRBV2 and TRBJ2-7, with D perhaps TRBD1 or TRBD2 (5 bases each). The CDR3 extends over 14 amino acids. CDR1 is SNHLY, CDR2 FYNNEI, per germline. Trimming took off 1 base at V and 3 bases at J, with 10 bases between the two ends. CDR3 sequence reads: CASSEDTGLYEQYF. CDR3 DNA: TGTGCCAGCAGTGAAGACACAGGACTCTACGAGCAGTACTTC.

The table lists this clonotype with many counts. The chain recombines TRBV14 with TRBJ2-7; 8 positions match TRBD1. V was clipped by 5 bases and J by 1 base; unmatched bases: 4. The CDR3 runs 14 residues. Per the germline V gene, CDR1 is SGHDN and CDR2 is FVKESK. The CDR3 here is CASSTRTGSYEQYF. The CDR3 DNA is TGTGCCAGCAGCACCCGGACAGGGTCCTACGAGCAGTACTTC.

This clonotype was observed at least ten times. V gene TRBV30 combines with J gene TRBJ2-3; 12 nucleotides line up with TRBD1. The CDR3 runs 15 residues. The V gene end was trimmed by 3 bases and the J gene end by 5 bases; junction bases not matched to a gene: 6. Germline CDR1 reads GTSNPN; CDR2 reads SVGIG (reference sequence). The CDR3 region has the DNA TGTGCCTGGAGCGGGACAGGGGGCCAATTAGATACGCAGTATTTT. The encoded protein is CAWSGTGGQLDTQYF.

This clonotype was seen at least ten times. CDR3 nucleotide sequence: TGTGCCAGCAGCGTAAGGGAGGCCCACTACAATGAGCAGTTCTTC. Translation gives CASSVREAHYNEQFF. V gene TRBV9 combines with J gene TRBJ2-1; D is perhaps TRBD2 (6 bases). This CDR3 spans 15 amino acids. In germline, CDR1 is SGDLS, CDR2 YYNGEE. V lost 1 base to trimming and J lost 3 bases, with 11 bases between them.

This clonotype was counted only a few times. The chain has TRBV9 and TRBJ2-3; the match to TRBD1 covers 8 bases. The CDR3 extends over 14 amino acids. The V and J ends lost 2 bases and 6 bases, in that order; junction bases with no gene match: 5. Germline CDR1 SGDLS, CDR2 YYNGEE. The CDR3 nucleotides read TGTGCCAGCAGCGTGACAGGGGCGGCTGATACGCAGTATTTT. It codes for CASSVTGAADTQYF. The full variable domain, in which reference TRBV9 and TRBJ2-3 provide the parts outside the CDR3, is DSGVTQTPKHLITATGQRVTLRCSPRSGDLSVYWYQQSLDQGLQFLIQYYNGEERAKGNILERFSAQQFPDLHSELNLSSLELGDSALYFCASSVTGAADTQYFGPGTRLTVL.

Many counts were recorded for this clonotype. The chain employs TRBV5-1 and TRBJ1-1; TRBD1 matches at 10 bases. V was clipped by 4 bases and J by 5 bases; unmatched bases: 8. The CDR3 has 15 residues. Germline loops: CDR1 SGHRS, CDR2 YFSETQ. The DNA for the CDR3 is TGCGCCAGCAGCCTGGGACAGGGGCGGGGGACTGAAGCTTTCTTT. It specifies CASSLGQGRGTEAFF.

This clonotype was seen at least ten times. The gene calls are TRBV27 and TRBJ2-3; the match to TRBD2 covers 14 bases. Germline CDR1 and CDR2: MNHEY and SMNVEV (reference sequence). The CDR3 contains 20 residues. V shed 5 bases, J shed 6 bases, and the junction held 19 bases outside the gene matches. CDR3 sequence: CASSAIGTSGRKVSRDTQYF. CDR3 DNA: TGTGCCAGCAGTGCGATTGGGACTAGCGGGAGAAAGGTATCGAGGGATACGCAGTATTTT.

A few counts support this clonotype. The junction differs from germline at one of its ends, possibly a read error. DNA for the CDR3: TGTGCCAGCCGCCACCGGGGCCAAGAGACCCAGTACTTC. It is translated as CASRHRGQETQYF. The rearrangement joins TRBV3-1 to TRBJ2-5, with D maybe TRBD2 (5 bases). The CDR3 has 13 residues. Per the germline V gene, CDR1 is LGHDT and CDR2 is YNNKEL (reference sequence).

V is TRBV29-1 and J is TRBJ2-1; 11 positions match TRBD2. CDR1 and CDR2 from the germline V gene are SQVTM and ANQGSEA. The CDR3 covers 17 residues. V lost 4 bases, J lost 7 bases, and 15 bases stayed unmatched. The CDR3 region is CSVAPRLTSGRGNEQFF. CDR3 in DNA: TGCAGCGTTGCCCCAAGGCTCACTAGCGGGAGAGGAAATGAGCAGTTCTTC.

The V and J genes are TRBV20-1 and TRBJ2-7; 8 bases are a match to TRBD2. Germline V CDR1 and CDR2: DFQATT, SNEGSKA (reference sequence). The CDR3 has 14 amino acids. V shed 5 bases, J shed 5 bases, and the junction held 11 bases outside the gene matches. CDR3 protein: CSAEGRGEGDEQYF. In DNA, the CDR3 is TGCAGTGCTGAGGGGCGGGGGGAGGGCGACGAGCAGTACTTC.

The chain carries TRBV5-1 and TRBJ1-6; unclear D gene. This CDR3 comprises 14 residues. Germline CDR1 is SGHRS and CDR2 is YFSETQ. Trimming pared 4 bases from V and 7 bases from J, leaving 12 bases between. This CDR3 reads CASSPNPDNSPLHF. CDR3 nucleotide sequence: TGCGCCAGCAGCCCAAATCCGGACAATTCACCCCTCCACTTT.

This clonotype was observed a handful of times. The rearrangement joins TRBV7-9 to TRBJ1-3; no clear D gene. Germline V gene data show CDR1 as SEHNR and CDR2 as FQNEAQ (reference sequence). This CDR3 has 17 residues. With 5 bases removed from V and 0 bases from J, the gap between germline ends came to 17 bases. This CDR3 is CASSPVRAQSSGNTIYF. DNA of the CDR3: TGTGCCAGCAGCCCCGTACGGGCCCAGAGCTCTGGAAACACCATATATTTT.

This clonotype was counted ten times or more. The chain joins TRBV28 to TRBJ2-3, with 7 bases identical to TRBD2. The CDR3 totals 14 residues. Germline values: CDR1 MDHEN, CDR2 SYDVKM. CDR3 DNA: TGTGCTACGAAAGGCGGGGGACCCACAGATACGCAGTATTTT. Amino acids: CATKGGGPTDTQYF. Full variable domain (missing parts from reference TRBV28 and TRBJ2-3): DVKVTQSSRYLVKRTGEKVFLECVQDMDHENMFWYRQDPGLGLRLIYFSYDVKMKEKGDIPEGYSVSREKKERFSLILESASTNQTSMYLCATKGGGPTDTQYFGPGTRLTVL.

The table lists this clonotype with a few counts. This sequence may be a read error, since a much larger clone differs from it by one base. The rearrangement links TRBV2 to TRBJ2-5; the match to TRBD1 covers 8 bases. The CDR3 is 12 amino acids. Germline CDR1 reads SNHLY; CDR2 reads FYNNEI. The DNA for the CDR3 is TGTGCCGGACAGGGACTCCAAGAGACCCAGGACTTC. Translated, it gives CAGQGLQETQDF. Based on the CDR3 plus reference TRBV2 and TRBJ2-5, the full variable domain is EPEVTQTPSHQVTQMGQEVILRCVPISNHLYFYWYRQILGQKVEFLVSFYNNEISEKSEIFDDQFSVERPDGSNFTLKIRSTKLEDSAMYFCAGQGLQETQDFGPGTRLLVL.

V usage is TRBV20-1 and J usage is TRBJ2-7, with TRBD2 identical over 12 bases. The junction had 7 bases not matched to a gene; V was cut back by 6 bases and J by 7 bases. CDR1 is DFQATT, CDR2 SNEGSKA, per germline (reference sequence). The CDR3 consists of 13 residues. CDR3 residues: CSARLAGAIEQYF. In DNA, the CDR3 is TGCAGTGCCCGACTAGCGGGGGCAATTGAGCAGTACTTC.

This clonotype has ten or more counts. This rearrangement joins TRBV27 to TRBJ2-7; D call uncertain. This CDR3 is 13 amino acids long. V lost 0 bases, J lost 4 bases, and 7 bases lay in between. Germline V CDR1 and CDR2: MNHEY, SMNVEV (reference sequence). The CDR3 DNA reads TGTGCCAGCAGTTTATCGACCGGGTACGAGCAGTACTTC. It is translated as CASSLSTGYEQYF.

Many counts were recorded for this clonotype. In DNA form, the CDR3 reads TGTGCCAGCAGCTATGACCAATACCCTCCCAATGAGCAGTTCTTC. It encodes CASSYDQYPPNEQFF. The chain recombines TRBV7-9 with TRBJ2-1; no firm D call. The CDR3 spans 15 residues. Germline V gene lookup returns CDR1 SEHNR and CDR2 FQNEAQ (reference sequence). V was pared by 4 bases and J by 6 bases, with 16 bases between. The full variable domain, in which reference TRBV7-9 and TRBJ2-1 provide the parts outside the CDR3, is DTGVSQNPRHKITKRGQNVTFRCDPISEHNRLYWYRQTLGQGPEFLTYFQNEAQLEKSRLLSDRFSAERPKGSFSTLEIQRTEQGDSAMYLCASSYDQYPPNEQFFGPGTRLTVL.

This chain joins TRBV4-3 and TRBJ2-7, with a weak D call TRBD1 (5 bases). V gave up 0 bases and J gave up 0 bases, with 15 bases separating them. Germline V gene sequence: CDR1 LGHNA, CDR2 YSLEER. The CDR3 has 17 amino acids. The CDR3 loop reads CASSQDFAGQSSYEQYF. CDR3 DNA: TGCGCCAGCAGCCAAGATTTCGCCGGACAAAGCTCCTACGAGCAGTACTTC.